The 16 T cell receptor beta chains given below trace back to one sample, sequenced in a study of cytomegalovirus exposure and HLA in healthy donors. The PCR ran on 60 Vbeta and 13 Jbeta primers. The repertoire was sequenced with immunoSEQ multiplex PCR; TCRdb's copy has only in-frame clones and lacks some. This repertoire shows roughly 220,000 clones, 55% to 75% found once; its top ten account for approximately 2.5%. The sample taken for sequencing was PBMCs. The receptors come from a man aged 35-49 years in good health and CMV-seropositive.

CDR3 sequence (DNA): TGCGCCAGCAGCTTGGATCGGCTCAGGGGATACAATGAGCAGTTCTTC. It translates to CASSLDRLRGYNEQFF. The chain is built from TRBV5-1 and TRBJ2-1; perhaps TRBD1 as D (6 bases). The V end was cut by 0 bases, the J end by 4 bases, with 14 bases between. This CDR3 is 16 amino acids long. Germline V gene lookup returns CDR1 SGHRS and CDR2 YFSETQ.

J is TRBJ2-7 and V is TRBV28; tentative D call: TRBD1 (5 bases). With 5 bases removed from V and 6 bases from J, the gap between germline ends came to 14 bases. This CDR3 is 13 amino acids long. Per the germline V gene, CDR1 is MDHEN and CDR2 is SYDVKM. The CDR3 loop is CASSPGPRVEQYF. DNA for the CDR3: TGTGCCAGCAGTCCGGGCCCCAGGGTCGAGCAGTACTTC. The whole variable domain, remainder taken from reference TRBV28 and TRBJ2-7, is DVKVTQSSRYLVKRTGEKVFLECVQDMDHENMFWYRQDPGLGLRLIYFSYDVKMKEKGDIPEGYSVSREKKERFSLILESASTNQTSMYLCASSPGPRVEQYFGPGTRLTVT.

This chain uses TRBV5-6 with TRBJ2-7, with D possibly matching TRBD2 (5 bases). Per germline, CDR1 SGHDT and CDR2 YYEEEE. V shed 6 bases and J shed 2 bases, with 12 bases lying between them. This CDR3 region has 13 residues. In DNA, the CDR3 is TGTGCCAGCACCCGGGATAACCCCTACGAGCAGTACTTC. Its protein product is CASTRDNPYEQYF.

This clone came up once. The rearrangement uses TRBV4-2 and TRBJ1-1, with a weak D call TRBD1 (6 bases). The CDR3 spans 13 residues. Trimming took 5 bases from V and 4 from J, leaving 11 bases between them. Germline values: CDR1 LGHNA, CDR2 YNFKEQ. The CDR3 protein is CASSYRAGTEAFF. The CDR3 DNA follows: TGTGCCAGCAGCTACAGGGCGGGCACTGAAGCTTTCTTT.

The rearrangement links TRBV5-1 to TRBJ1-2, with D tentatively TRBD1 (5 bases). Trimming shortened V by 0 bases and J by 7 bases, and 13 bases separated the two germline ends. This CDR3 spans 14 amino acids. Germline CDR1 SGHRS, CDR2 YFSETQ. The CDR3 loop reads CASSLAWAGFGYTF. The CDR3 nucleotides read TGCGCCAGCAGCTTGGCCTGGGCAGGGTTTGGCTACACCTTC.

This clone was seen a few times. The chain joins TRBV5-1 to TRBJ1-3; D might be TRBD1 (6 bases). The germline V gene has CDR1 SGHRS and CDR2 YFSETQ. Trimming pared 4 bases from V and 4 bases from J, leaving 15 bases between. The CDR3 runs 15 residues. The CDR3 DNA is TGCGCCAGCAGCCTACACAGGGCAGTCGGAAACACCATATATTTT. Translating gives CASSLHRAVGNTIYF.

This clone was recorded once. The chain carries TRBV4-1 and TRBJ2-2; 14 bases match TRBD2. CDR1 is MGHRA and CDR2 is YSYEKL in the germline V gene. V was pared by 3 bases and J by 0 bases, with 12 bases of the junction left unmatched. The CDR3 spans 21 residues. CDR3 sequence: CASSHPGLGLAGATNTGELFF. In DNA, the CDR3 is TGCGCCAGCAGCCACCCCGGACTGGGACTAGCGGGGGCCACGAACACCGGGGAGCTGTTTTTT.

The chain links TRBV19 to TRBJ1-4; TRBD1 matches at 10 bases. The CDR3 runs to 16 residues. V gave up 6 bases and J gave up 8 bases; unmatched junction bases: 12. Germline V CDR1 and CDR2: LNHDA, SQIVND (reference sequence). The DNA of the CDR3 is TGTGCCAGTAGAGACAGATCCGGACAGGGGGAGGAAAAACTGTTTTTT. Translation gives CASRDRSGQGEEKLFF.

This sequence joins TRBV10-2 and TRBJ1-6; 11 bases line up with TRBD1. The length of the CDR3 is 14 residues. The germline CDR1 and CDR2 sequences are WSHSY and SAAADI. V gave up 6 bases and J gave up 8 bases; unmatched junction bases: 3. CDR3 sequence reads: CASSRDRGYSPLHF. In DNA form, the CDR3 reads TGCGCCAGCAGCCGGGACAGGGGGTATTCACCCCTCCACTTT.

This CDR3 reads CASSFYLGENTGELFF. The CDR3 nucleotides read TGTGCCAGCAGCTTCTATCTAGGGGAGAACACCGGGGAGCTGTTTTTT. The rearrangement uses TRBV7-6 and TRBJ2-2, with a possible D match to TRBD1 (5 bases). Germline CDR1 is SGHVS and CDR2 is FNYEAQ. This CDR3 spans 16 amino acids. Trimming pared 3 bases from V and 1 base from J, leaving 12 bases between.

V is TRBV11-3 and J is TRBJ2-2; possibly TRBD2 for D (5 bases). This CDR3 is 14 amino acids long. CDR1 and CDR2 (germline): SGHNT, YENEEA. V lost 2 bases and J 6 bases, leaving 10 bases between the germline ends. As DNA, the CDR3 is TGTGCCAGCAGCTTAAGGTCGGGATCCGGGGAGCTGTTTTTT. This codes for CASSLRSGSGELFF.

The chain links TRBV5-4 to TRBJ2-3; D unclear. The germline V gene has CDR1 SGHNT and CDR2 YYREEE (reference sequence). This CDR3 has 15 amino acids. The V and J ends lost 6 bases and 0 bases respectively, with 14 bases between them. CDR3 in amino acids: CASTSWAASTDTQYF. CDR3 nucleotide sequence: TGTGCCAGCACCTCATGGGCAGCTAGCACAGATACGCAGTATTTT.

This clone has just one count. The rearrangement links TRBV6-5 to TRBJ1-5; TRBD1 matches at 9 bases. From germline, CDR1 is MNHEY and CDR2 SVGAGI. This CDR3 is built from 15 residues. The V and J ends lost 5 bases and 6 bases, in that order; junction bases with no gene match: 8. The DNA of the CDR3 is TGTGCCAGCAGTCCAACCCGACAGGGGGTTCAGCCCCAGCATTTT. Its translation: CASSPTRQGVQPQHF.

The V and J genes are TRBV11-2 and TRBJ2-1, with a possible D match to TRBD2 (7 bases). CDR1 is SGHAT, CDR2 FQNNGV, per germline. Trimming cost V 3 bases and J 7 bases, with 13 bases left between them. This CDR3 contains 14 residues. In nucleotides, the CDR3 is TGTGCCAGCAGCTTGAAGGGGGGGTGGAATGAGCAGTTCTTC. It specifies CASSLKGGWNEQFF.

This clone was seen only a few times. This chain uses TRBV7-9 with TRBJ1-3; D is perhaps TRBD1 (6 bases). The CDR3 length is 14 residues. CDR1 is SEHNR and CDR2 is FQNEAQ in the germline V gene (reference sequence). Trimming removed 4 bases from V and 4 bases from J, with 11 bases in between. The CDR3 nucleotides are TGTGCCAGCAGCTCCTCAGGGGACGGAAACACCATATATTTT. Residues: CASSSSGDGNTIYF.

The V call is TRBV16, the J call TRBJ2-7; weak D call: TRBD2 (5 bases). Per germline, CDR1 KGHSY and CDR2 FQNENV. V was cut by 0 bases and J by 2 bases, with 8 bases left in between. CDR3 length equals 14 residues. The CDR3 here is CASSQSEVAYEQYF. CDR3 coding DNA: TGTGCCAGCAGCCAATCGGAGGTAGCCTACGAGCAGTACTTC.